This is a list of T cell receptor beta chains from one sample in a study of T-cell memory formation after mild COVID-19. Via MiXCR, TCRdb re-called the 5' RACE reads, giving one row per CDR3 protein. The table records a few hundred thousand distinct CDR3 sequences, approximately 21% of them present only once. The sequenced material came from PBMCs or a T cell subset sorted from them (not recorded which). These receptor sequences come from an adult woman who had mild COVID-19 (a few samples of this study predate the infection). Cell type and time point are not known. CDR3s include the opening cysteine and the closing phenylalanine or tryptophan. Clone size appears in some rows only: once, few, many, or a class for an expanded clone.

j_call v_call clone_size cdr3_aa
TRBJ2-1 TRBV6-2/TRBV6-3 few CASTQTPNYNEQFF
TRBJ2-3 TRBV24-1 . CATSDPASGRDTQYF
TRBJ1-2 TRBV7-3 . CASSPDRGGTNYGYTF
TRBJ1-1 TRBV7-8 . CASSLVTGRAEAFF
TRBJ1-1 TRBV20-1 . CSARDRYLYTEAFF
TRBJ2-6 TRBV29-1 . CSVAGRGIGGANVLTF
TRBJ1-5 TRBV4-3 . CASSRGHYSNQPQHF
TRBJ2-1 TRBV7-6 . CASGDGTGVYNEQFF
TRBJ2-7 TRBV6-2/TRBV6-3 . CASRLSLRLGEQYF
TRBJ2-3 TRBV20-1 . CSARDNRGSTDTQYF
TRBJ2-2 TRBV4-3 . CASSQEGPASGKHTGELFF
TRBJ2-5 TRBV11-2 few CASSRTTGQGKTQYF
TRBJ2-1 TRBV7-6 . CASSLGFAGGWNEQFF
TRBJ1-1 TRBV4-2 . CASRTQRPNTEAFF
TRBJ2-1 TRBV6-5 . CASSPGTDYNEQFF
TRBJ2-7 TRBV18 few CASSPRVNYEQYF
TRBJ1-1 TRBV29-1 few CSARHTGDTEAFF
TRBJ2-7 TRBV11-3 . CASSSTSVSSYEQYF
TRBJ2-1 TRBV6-2/TRBV6-3 . CASSLGTSGYLNEQFF
TRBJ1-5 TRBV12-3/TRBV12-4 . CASSYGRQPQHF
TRBJ1-2 TRBV20-1 . CSARWGYGYTF
TRBJ1-4 TRBV10-3 few CAIRGQGAREKLFF
TRBJ1-2 TRBV16 once CASSPQTGNYGYTF
TRBJ2-5 TRBV25-1 . CATTTDFGETQYF
TRBJ2-3 TRBV5-1 . CASSKWDSRKATDTQYF
TRBJ2-1 TRBV4-1 . CASSQDSGRRNEQFF
TRBJ2-7 TRBV4-3 . CASSLETSGFYEQYF
TRBJ1-1 TRBV7-9 few CASSPGRGQEAFF
TRBJ1-1 TRBV5-1 . CASSWGQGGRTEAFF
TRBJ1-2 TRBV29-1 many CSVTGVGYGYTF
TRBJ2-7 TRBV5-1 . CASSLVGGWEQYF
TRBJ2-6 TRBV7-3 . CASRSTGANVLTF
TRBJ1-1 TRBV29-1 . CSVELGIDTEAFF
TRBJ2-5 TRBV7-3 few CASSFSGGRETQYF
TRBJ2-3 TRBV5-6 . CASNVRLQSTDTQYF
TRBJ2-7 TRBV5-6 once CASSFADTYEQYF
TRBJ1-5 TRBV3-1 few CASSQDRIQPQHF
TRBJ2-1 TRBV19 . CASTLGGGEQFF
TRBJ2-1 TRBV9 . CASSVGGRLAGGHEQFF
TRBJ2-5 TRBV7-6 . CASSLLPKETQYF
TRBJ2-7 TRBV7-8 few CASSPPSGGYYEQYF
TRBJ2-7 TRBV5-1 few CASSLGPQEPYEQYF
TRBJ2-1 TRBV3-1 . CASSQGRASEQFF
TRBJ2-7 TRBV4-2 . CASSLGRDPSYEQYF
TRBJ2-3 TRBV20-1 few CSAKNYRDRGTDTQYF
TRBJ2-3 TRBV5-1 . CASRTWGQHTDTQYF
TRBJ2-7 TRBV5-1 . CASRTTAGGGEQYF
TRBJ1-4 TRBV5-1 few CASSLTGAQANEKLFF
TRBJ1-3 TRBV7-2 . CASSLTAGQPTAGNTIYF
TRBJ2-7 TRBV5-1 . CASSLDRVKQYF
TRBJ1-5 TRBV12-3/TRBV12-4 . CASSFDREGGTDQPQHF
TRBJ2-3 TRBV7-2 . CASSFSGTSGYTDTQYF
TRBJ1-2 TRBV20-1 . CSANLRQDYGYTF
TRBJ2-7 TRBV7-9 . CASSRTARGSWYEQYF
TRBJ2-1 TRBV12-3/TRBV12-4 few CASRRGANNEQFF
TRBJ2-7 TRBV18 many CASSLARTGAYEQYF
TRBJ1-1 TRBV15 few CATTATAGTEAFF
TRBJ2-1 TRBV20-1 . CSARSGTTHNNEQFF
TRBJ2-5 TRBV18 many CASSPPNQETQYF